These 25 T cell receptor beta chains share one sample of origin, sequenced in a study of blood T cell repertoires in COVID-19. Sequencing used immunoSEQ multiplex PCR; TCRdb keeps in-frame clones, though not all of them. In the table there are over 120,000 clones, about 76% of which are singletons. Sequencing was performed on peripheral blood. The receptors shown here come from a woman in her 70s with COVID-19, enrolled during active disease.

This chain uses TRBV6-5 with TRBJ2-7; 7 bases match TRBD1. Trimming cost V 0 bases and J 0 bases; bases outside gene matches: 2. From germline, CDR1 is MNHEY and CDR2 SVGAGI. This CDR3 has 15 residues. The CDR3 bases are TGTGCCAGCAGTTACTCCGGGACAGTCTCCTACGAGCAGTACTTC. Amino acids: CASSYSGTVSYEQYF.

V and J are TRBV2 and TRBJ1-1; TRBD1 matches 8 bases. From germline, CDR1 is SNHLY and CDR2 FYNNEI. The CDR3 totals 16 residues. J lost 4 bases, V lost 2 bases, and 9 bases had no gene match. The CDR3 DNA follows: TGTGCCAGCAGTGAACCGCAGGGGGCGCCGCCCACTGAAGCTTTCTTT. It yields the protein CASSEPQGAPPTEAFF.

The V and J genes are TRBV19 and TRBJ2-7; a possible D gene is TRBD2 (6 bases). This CDR3 has 19 amino acids. Germline V gives CDR1 LNHDA, CDR2 SQIVND (reference sequence). Deletions cut 4 bases from V and 0 bases from J, with 25 bases between. The CDR3 spells CASSTTLDSRGFHSYEQYF. The DNA for the CDR3 is TGTGCCAGTAGTACGACCCTCGACAGTCGGGGGTTCCACTCCTACGAGCAGTACTTC.

The chain carries TRBV10-3 and TRBJ2-1, with 9 bases that match TRBD2. This CDR3 spans 13 amino acids. Per germline, CDR1 ENHRY and CDR2 SYGVKD. The V and J ends lost 10 bases and 8 bases, in that order; junction bases with no gene match: 9. CDR3 sequence reads: CATKRGVLDEQFF. CDR3 DNA: TGTGCCACAAAGCGGGGGGTGTTAGATGAGCAGTTCTTC.

CDR3 sequence (DNA): TGTGCCAGCAGGCCCACGACAGGGGGTGGGTATGGCTACACCTTC. Translation gives CASRPTTGGGYGYTF. V is TRBV6-5 and J is TRBJ1-2, with 9 bases lining up with TRBD1. Germline V lookup: CDR1 MNHEY, CDR2 SVGAGI. This CDR3 spans 15 amino acids. Losses at the gene ends were 6 bases for V and 5 bases for J; bases not matched to a gene: 10.

The genes are TRBV19 and TRBJ2-7, with TRBD1 matching over 7 bases. The J segment lost 6 bases and the V segment lost 3 bases, leaving 14 bases of the junction unmatched. This CDR3 spans 16 amino acids. The germline gives CDR1 LNHDA, CDR2 SQIVND (reference sequence). The CDR3 protein is CASSMARRGRGFEQYF. The DNA of the CDR3 is TGTGCCAGTAGTATGGCCCGTCGTGGCAGGGGGTTCGAGCAGTACTTC.

Regarding this clone: Distinct nucleotide sequences in the sample also encode this CDR3. The chain has TRBV5-5 and TRBJ1-6; D unresolved. CDR1 and CDR2 from the germline V gene are SGHKS and YYEKEE (reference sequence). CDR3 length: 16 residues. Trimming took off 0 bases at V and 7 bases at J, with 14 bases between the two ends. In nucleotides, the CDR3 is TGTGCCAGCAGCTTGGATCCAGGAGGTGGGAATTCACCCCTCCACTTT. It translates to CASSLDPGGGNSPLHF.

The CDR3 nucleotides read TGTGCCAGCAGCCCCGGACTATTTTACGAGCAGTACTTC. As protein: CASSPGLFYEQYF. This chain links TRBV6-6 with TRBJ2-7; D perhaps matches TRBD2 (6 bases). Germline CDR1 and CDR2: MNHNY and SVGAGI (reference sequence). With 6 bases removed from V and 4 bases from J, the gap between germline ends came to 13 bases. CDR3 length: 13 amino acids.

The chain recombines TRBV6-5 with TRBJ2-7; 11 nucleotides match TRBD1. This CDR3 comprises 14 residues. With 8 bases clipped from V and 3 bases from J, the junction kept 6 bases outside the gene matches. From germline, CDR1 is MNHEY and CDR2 SVGAGI. Here the CDR3 DNA reads TGTGCCAGCCGCCCCGGGACAGGGGGCTACGAGCAGTACTTC. Protein sequence: CASRPGTGGYEQYF.

This clone was counted between two and nine times. The V call is TRBV7-2, the J call TRBJ1-6; D is possibly TRBD1 (6 bases). The length of the CDR3 is 14 residues. The ends were cut back, 5 bases at V and 3 bases at J, with 8 bases in the middle. The germline V gene encodes CDR1 SGHTA and CDR2 FQGNSA. This CDR3 is CASSQDSYNSPLHF. The CDR3 DNA reads TGTGCCAGCAGCCAGGACAGCTATAATTCACCCCTCCACTTT.

This clone showed up just a few times. This chain connects TRBV6-5 to TRBJ1-5; D unresolved. V was pared by 3 bases and J by 4 bases, with 7 bases between. Germline assignment: CDR1 MNHEY and CDR2 SVGAGI. CDR3 length: 13 amino acids. DNA for the CDR3: TGTGCCAGCAGTTATGGAGGAAATCAGCCCCAGCATTTT. As protein: CASSYGGNQPQHF.

The chain links TRBV19 to TRBJ2-2; 16 bases map to TRBD2. The CDR3 runs to 20 residues. The trim removed 5 bases at V and 1 base at J, leaving 10 bases unmatched. Germline loops: CDR1 LNHDA, CDR2 SQIVND (reference sequence). CDR3 sequence (DNA): TGTGCCAGTAGTCCGCAGGGGACTAGCGGGGGGGCCGGGAACACCGGGGAGCTGTTTTTT. Its protein product is CASSPQGTSGGAGNTGELFF.

This sequence joins TRBV5-1 and TRBJ2-3; 7 positions agree with TRBD2. Germline assignment: CDR1 SGHRS and CDR2 YFSETQ. Trimming cost V 4 bases and J 1 base; bases outside gene matches: 6. The CDR3 spans 15 residues. CDR3 sequence: CASSPQAGGTDTQYF. As DNA, the CDR3 is TGCGCCAGCAGCCCGCAGGCGGGGGGCACAGATACGCAGTATTTT.

This clone was seen at least ten times. The rearrangement uses TRBV28 and TRBJ1-6, with 7 bases matching TRBD1. Trimming at V came to 6 bases and at J to 5 bases, leaving 16 bases not matched to a gene. The V gene's germline CDR1 is MDHEN and CDR2 SYDVKM. This CDR3 is 18 amino acids long. The CDR3, as DNA: TGTGCCAGCAGCCTTTACGCCAAAGGGGGCGTAGATAATTCACCCCTCCACTTT. The encoded protein is CASSLYAKGGVDNSPLHF.

For this clone: Other nucleotide sequences in the sample specify the same CDR3. The chain employs TRBV7-9 and TRBJ1-2, with 8 bases matching TRBD1. CDR3 length equals 14 residues. V was clipped by 3 bases and J by 5 bases; unmatched bases: 5. Germline assignment: CDR1 SEHNR and CDR2 FQNEAQ (reference sequence). CDR3 nucleotides: TGTGCCAGCAGCTTGAACAGGGGGGATTATGGCTACACCTTC. This codes for CASSLNRGDYGYTF. Complete variable domain (other parts from reference TRBV7-9 and TRBJ1-2): DTGVSQNPRHKITKRGQNVTFRCDPISEHNRLYWYRQTLGQGPEFLTYFQNEAQLEKSRLLSDRFSAERPKGSFSTLEIQRTEQGDSAMYLCASSLNRGDYGYTFGSGTRLTVV.

V and J are TRBV11-3 and TRBJ2-5; D is ambiguous. V lost 0 bases, J lost 3 bases, and 5 bases lay in between. This CDR3 region has 13 residues. Germline lookup yields CDR1 SGHNT and CDR2 YENEEA. The CDR3 loop is CASSLDPEETQYF. CDR3 bases: TGTGCCAGCAGCTTAGACCCGGAAGAGACCCAGTACTTC. The whole variable domain, filled in from reference TRBV11-3 and TRBJ2-5, reads EAGVVQSPRYKIIEKKQPVAFWCNPISGHNTLYWYLQNLGQGPELLIRYENEEAVDDSQLPKDRFSAERLKGVDSTLKIQPAELGDSAVYLCASSLDPEETQYFGPGTRLLVL.

This clone was seen just once. The chain recombines TRBV6-9 with TRBJ2-2; a possible D gene is TRBD2 (5 bases). The CDR3 consists of 15 residues. Per germline, CDR1 MNHGY and CDR2 SVAAGI. Trimming pared 4 bases from V and 6 bases from J, leaving 15 bases between. The CDR3 bases are TGTGCCAGCAGTTCGGCCGGGATTTACCCCGGGGAGCTGTTTTTT. Translating gives CASSSAGIYPGELFF.

The chain links TRBV11-2 to TRBJ1-1; a weak D match, TRBD1 (5 bases). The CDR3 has 14 residues. Trimming removed 2 bases from V and 4 bases from J, with 11 bases in between. Germline V lookup: CDR1 SGHAT, CDR2 FQNNGV. In DNA, the CDR3 is TGTGCCAGCAGCTTAAGGGAGGGGAGCACTGAAGCTTTCTTT. It yields the protein CASSLREGSTEAFF.

The J gene is TRBJ2-3, the V gene TRBV3-1 (or the pseudogene TRBV3-2); D unclear. Germline V gene data show CDR1 as LGHDT and CDR2 as YNNKEL (reference sequence). The CDR3 loop spans 13 amino acids. V lost 2 bases and J 2 bases, leaving 5 bases between the germline ends. The CDR3 coding sequence is TGTGCCAGCAGCCAATCCCTCACAGATACGCAGTATTTT. Protein sequence: CASSQSLTDTQYF.

The chain combines TRBV7-2 with TRBJ1-4; 7 bases match TRBD1. The CDR3 runs 14 residues. Germline V gene data show CDR1 as SGHTA and CDR2 as FQGNSA. Trimming removed 2 bases from V and 8 bases from J; junction bases left unmatched: 5. The CDR3 reads CASSLTRGEEKLFF. CDR3 nucleotide sequence: TGTGCCAGCAGCTTAACCAGGGGGGAAGAAAAACTGTTTTTT.

The rearrangement links TRBV5-4 to TRBJ2-3; 16 bases map to TRBD2. Trimming took 5 bases from V and 0 from J; bases not matched to a gene: 3. This CDR3 contains 17 residues. Germline values: CDR1 SGHNT, CDR2 YYREEE (reference sequence). In nucleotides, the CDR3 is TGTGCCAGCAGTCCGGGACTAGCGGGGGGGAGCACAGATACGCAGTATTTT. It yields the protein CASSPGLAGGSTDTQYF. The full variable domain, its missing parts supplied by reference TRBV5-4 and TRBJ2-3, is ETGVTQSPTHLIKTRGQQVTLRCSSQSGHNTVSWYQQALGQGPQFIFQYYREEENGRGNFPPRFSGLQFPNYSSELNVNALELDDSALYLCASSPGLAGGSTDTQYFGPGTRLTVL.

J is TRBJ1-5 and V is TRBV27, with TRBD1 matching over 10 bases. After removal of 8 bases from V and 5 bases from J, the junction contained 0 bases not matched to a gene. The CDR3 consists of 12 residues. From germline, CDR1 is MNHEY and CDR2 SMNVEV (reference sequence). The chain's CDR3 is CASGQGDQPQHF. The CDR3 bases are TGTGCCAGCGGACAGGGGGATCAGCCCCAGCATTTT.

The chain uses TRBV5-4 and TRBJ2-3, with D possibly being TRBD2 (6 bases). Germline CDR1 reads SGHNT; CDR2 reads YYREEE (reference sequence). The CDR3 is made up of 14 amino acids. The V end lost 2 bases, the J end lost 3 bases, and 10 bases lay between the germline ends. CDR3 residues: CASSLGSGTDTQYF. CDR3 in DNA: TGTGCCAGCAGCTTAGGTAGCGGAACAGATACGCAGTATTTT.

This clone was observed a handful of times. The rearrangement uses TRBV6-5 and TRBJ1-6, with D uncertain. The CDR3 is made up of 13 amino acids. Germline CDR1 MNHEY, CDR2 SVGAGI. The V end was cut by 5 bases, the J end by 8 bases, with 10 bases between. This CDR3 is CASSRTEDSPLHF. The CDR3 coding sequence is TGTGCCAGCAGTCGGACGGAGGATTCACCCCTCCACTTT.

The J gene is TRBJ1-2, the V gene TRBV4-2, with D possibly TRBD1 on 6 matching bases. This CDR3 comprises 15 residues. The germline V and J ends were trimmed by 0 bases and 2 bases, with 10 bases remaining between them. Germline lookup yields CDR1 LGHNA and CDR2 YNFKEQ. The CDR3 spells CASSQDRGGNYGYTF. Here the CDR3 DNA reads TGTGCCAGCAGCCAAGATAGGGGGGGGAACTATGGCTACACCTTC.